This T cell receptor (beta chain) derives from a study of OX40 agonist ivuxolimab in advanced cancers. For the study in its entirety: Ivuxolimab, which targeted the costimulatory receptor OX40 (CD134), was an agonistic, fully human IgG2 monoclonal antibody. Intravenous ivuxolimab was administered to patients every 2 weeks at six dose levels: 0.01, 0.1, 0.3, 1.5, 3 and 10 mg/kg. Patients were allowed to have had prior anti-PD-1, anti-PD-L1 or anti-CTLA-4 therapy, and 30% to 50% of the dose-escalation patients had previously received checkpoint inhibitors. The paper covers the monotherapy dose-escalation part of the phase I ivuxolimab trial, which included N of about 50 patients. Peripheral TCRbeta sequencing aimed to test whether ivuxolimab altered TCR sequence diversity and caused clonal T-cell expansion. Of the 50 or so patients in dose escalation, some 20 had hepatocellular carcinoma, about 15 had melanoma, 9 had renal cell carcinoma and 9 had head and neck cancer. Partial responses occurred in three dose-escalation patients: two with cutaneous melanoma and one with hepatocellular carcinoma. In the dose-escalation cohort, more than 75% of patients were male, and the mean age was approximately 55 years, with a range of roughly 20 to 80.

To sequence the TCRbeta CDR3 region, genomic DNA was isolated from the sorted cells. The immunoSEQ Assay was used to sequence the TCRbeta CDR3 regions. This immuneACCESS table, as held by TCRdb, lists in-frame sequences with V and J called but not all clones. Of the missing ones, under half trace to an unresolved V gene in checked studies; the others have no known cause. This sample is represented by around 40,000 clones; about 80% of them were singletons. Together, the top ten hold 24% of the sample. Points the paper makes about the study in general: In partial responders in the 0.1-3.0 mg/kg groups, normalized peripheral clonal expansion was found to be among the lowest, especially among CD8+ T cells. Low levels of normalized T-cell clonal expansion were also seen in some patients who did not respond. After ivuxolimab, CD8+ T cells had more expanded clones than CD4+ T cells on average. At doses of 0.1 to 3.0 mg/kg, clonal expansion of both CD4+ and CD8+ blood T cells was observed from baseline to week 6. Which antigens the clonally expanded peripheral T cells were specific for was not determined.

CDR3 length: 13 amino acids, cysteine to phenylalanine. Only the CDR3 portion is preserved as DNA: 39 bases, with reading frame beginning at the first base. Per the germline V gene (reference sequence), SEHNR is the CDR1 and FQNEAQ is the CDR2. Points on this clone: Its cognate antigen has yet to be identified. At one of its ends the junction is not consistent with the germline gene, which may arise from a read error.

The trial excluded patients who had a history of autoimmune disease or who were on systemic immunosuppression. In every dose cohort, peripheral blood was drawn for TCR sequencing at baseline, cycle 4 day 1, and cycle 7 day 1. The samples were drawn from a first-in-human, open-label, multicenter phase I dose-escalation trial of ivuxolimab. The trial enrolled adults with locally advanced or metastatic head and neck squamous cell, hepatocellular, melanoma or renal cell carcinoma. CD4+ and CD8+ T cells were sorted separately from peripheral blood before TCR sequencing. The material was CD4+ or CD8+ T cells sorted from blood, obtained in a trial of the OX40 agonist ivuxolimab. The source of this sequence is an adult with an advanced solid tumor such as melanoma, head and neck, liver or kidney cancer. Recombination joined TRBV7-9 with TRBJ2-3; the D gene remains uncertain. In nucleotides, the sequence is TGTGCCAGCAGTTTAGGGCCTCTAGATACGCAGTATTTT. This gives the protein CASSLGPLDTQYF.